The 31 T cell receptor beta chains presented below share a single source sample, sequenced in a study of a mutant IDH1 vaccine in newly diagnosed glioma. No antigens are known for them. Time point here: week 47, end of study. Vaccine doses each comprised 300 ug of mutant IDH1 20-mer peptide, with topical imiquimod. TCRdb's table, derived via immunoSEQ multiplex PCR, lists solely in-frame clones and lacks some. The repertoire consists of approximately 33,000 clones, with roughly 71% occurring once and the leading ten covering 8.9%. The material sequenced was PBMCs, taken from a glioma patient whose treatment included an IDH1 peptide vaccine. Receptors originate from a man aged 35 to 55 with glioma.

V usage is TRBV25-1 and J usage is TRBJ1-4; no reliable D call. V gave up 4 bases and J gave up 1 base, with 10 bases separating them. This CDR3 comprises 15 residues. Germline V CDR1 and CDR2: MGHDK, SYGVNS. The CDR3, as DNA: TGTGCCAGCAGTGCGTTGAAGGGAACTAATGAAAAACTGTTTTTT. Protein sequence: CASSALKGTNEKLFF.

V usage is TRBV7-2 and J usage is TRBJ2-3; D not certain. Between the trimmed V and J ends, which lost 6 bases and 4 bases, there was a span of 20 bases. The CDR3 is made up of 16 amino acids. Looked up from germline, CDR1 is SGHTA and CDR2 is FQGNSA. The chain's CDR3 is CASSLQPGRKADTQYF. As DNA, the CDR3 is TGTGCCAGCAGTCTACAACCGGGCCGAAAGGCAGATACGCAGTATTTT.

The sample holds a few counts of this clone. The V and J genes are TRBV6-6 and TRBJ2-2; TRBD1 matches at 9 bases. The germline CDR1 and CDR2 sequences are MNHNY and SVGAGI (reference sequence). CDR3 size: 16 residues. V shed 6 bases, J shed 4 bases, and the junction held 9 bases outside the gene matches. CDR3 nucleotides: TGTGCCAGCAGGCCTCGGACAGGGGTGAGCACCGGGGAGCTGTTTTTT. The encoded protein is CASRPRTGVSTGELFF.

The rearrangement joins TRBV5-4 to TRBJ2-1; D unclear. Germline CDR1 SGHNT, CDR2 YYREEE (reference sequence). The CDR3 covers 15 residues. V shed 4 bases and J shed 5 bases, with 16 bases lying between them. The CDR3 DNA sequence: TGTGCCAGCAGCCTAAGCCCCCGACCAGACAATGAGCAGTTCTTC. This codes for CASSLSPRPDNEQFF.

The rearrangement uses TRBV18 and TRBJ2-7; 8 bases align to TRBD1. Germline V gene lookup returns CDR1 KGHSH and CDR2 LQKENI. The CDR3 has 16 residues. V gave up 2 bases and J gave up 1 base; unmatched junction bases: 7. CDR3 DNA sequence: TGTGCCAGCTCACCATCTGTCAGGGGGCAATCCTACGAGCAGTACTTC. This codes for CASSPSVRGQSYEQYF.

V and J are TRBV19 and TRBJ1-3; maybe TRBD1 (6 bases). The CDR3 runs to 14 residues. Trimming stripped 3 bases from V and 4 bases from J, with 10 bases between. Germline lookup yields CDR1 LNHDA and CDR2 SQIVND (reference sequence). CDR3 nucleotides: TGTGCCAGTAGTATGGTGCAGGGGGGAAACACCATATATTTT. Protein: CASSMVQGGNTIYF.

This chain uses TRBV7-8 with TRBJ2-2; D is undetermined. CDR3 length: 14 residues. The V gene lost 3 bases and the J gene lost 2 bases, with 7 bases spanning the gap. Germline loops: CDR1 SGHVS, CDR2 FQNEAQ. The CDR3 reads CASSLALNTGELFF. DNA of the CDR3: TGTGCCAGCAGCTTGGCCTTAAACACCGGGGAGCTGTTTTTT.

V is TRBV5-8 and J is TRBJ2-7; TRBD2 matches 7 bases. Germline V lookup: CDR1 SGHTS, CDR2 YDEGEE. The ends lost 2 bases at V and 0 bases at J; junction bases unmatched: 5. CDR3 size: 15 residues. The CDR3, as DNA: TGTGCCAGCAGCTTCAACGGGGGGTTCTCCTACGAGCAGTACGTC. It encodes CASSFNGGFSYEQYV.

The rearrangement links TRBV5-6 to TRBJ1-2, with 7 bases that match TRBD1. V shed 2 bases and J 8 bases; nucleotides not matched to a gene: 6. The V gene's germline CDR1 is SGHDT and CDR2 YYEEEE. This CDR3 is 13 amino acids long. The CDR3 bases are TGTGCCAGCAGCTTACAGGGGTTTCAGGGCTACACCTTC. Translation: CASSLQGFQGYTF. Together with reference TRBV5-6 and TRBJ1-2, the CDR3 gives the full variable domain: DAGVTQSPTHLIKTRGQQVTLRCSPKSGHDTVSWYQQALGQGPQFIFQYYEEEERQRGNFPDRFSGHQFPNYSSELNVNALLLGDSALYLCASSLQGFQGYTFGSGTRLTVV.

The V call is TRBV19, the J call TRBJ1-2; TRBD1 matches 7 bases. V shed 6 bases and J 5 bases; nucleotides not matched to a gene: 9. The CDR3 is made up of 14 amino acids. The germline V gene encodes CDR1 LNHDA and CDR2 SQIVND (reference sequence). CDR3 nucleotide sequence: TGTGCCAGTAGCCGAGGGGGCGTACTATATGGCTACACCTTC. Its protein is CASSRGGVLYGYTF.

This clone appeared a single time. V usage is TRBV19 and J usage is TRBJ2-1, with 7 bases identical to TRBD2. The CDR3 totals 16 residues. Germline CDR1 LNHDA, CDR2 SQIVND (reference sequence). Germline trimming cut 6 bases from V and 3 bases from J; bases unmatched to any gene: 11. The CDR3 spells CASSAGWRGFYNEQFF. The CDR3 nucleotides are TGTGCCAGTAGCGCTGGGTGGCGGGGGTTCTACAATGAGCAGTTCTTC. The variable domain in full, with the rest retrieved from reference TRBV19 and TRBJ2-1, is DGGITQSPKYLFRKEGQNVTLSCEQNLNHDAMYWYRQDPGQGLRLIYYSQIVNDFQKGDIAEGYSVSREKKESFPLTVTSAQKNPTAFYLCASSAGWRGFYNEQFFGPGTRLTVL.

For this clone: Within the sample, other DNA sequences also encode this same CDR3. The CDR3 here is CASSLVAASTDTQYF. DNA of the CDR3: TGTGCCAGCAGCTTAGTAGCGGCTAGCACAGATACGCAGTATTTT. The V and J genes are TRBV7-2 and TRBJ2-3, with D perhaps matching TRBD2 (6 bases). The CDR3 consists of 15 residues. Germline CDR1 and CDR2: SGHTA and FQGNSA. The V gene lost 1 base and the J gene lost 0 bases, with 8 bases spanning the gap.

The rearrangement links TRBV9 to TRBJ2-1; D may be TRBD2 (6 bases). Trimming removed 0 bases at V and 8 bases at J, with 15 bases between. Germline assignment: CDR1 SGDLS and CDR2 YYNGEE. The CDR3 has 15 amino acids. The DNA of the CDR3 is TGTGCCAGCAGCGTAGCCGCGCGGGGATCGGATGAGCAGTTCTTC. Amino acid sequence: CASSVAARGSDEQFF.

The chain has TRBV15 and TRBJ2-1; D is possibly TRBD2 (6 bases). V lost 1 base and J lost 7, with 11 bases in between. CDR1 is LNHNV, CDR2 YYDKDF, per germline (reference sequence). The CDR3 is 14 residues long. In DNA, the CDR3 is TGTGCCACCAGCAGAGGTGGTAGCGGAAATGAGCAGTTCTTC. Protein: CATSRGGSGNEQFF.

This chain links TRBV11-3 with TRBJ2-2; 13 nucleotides line up with TRBD2. With V trimmed by 5 bases and J by 5 bases, 5 bases remained unmatched. The CDR3 has 16 amino acids. Germline values: CDR1 SGHNT, CDR2 YENEEA. The CDR3 nucleotides read TGTGCCAGCAGCCCAAGACTAGCGGGAGGAACCGGGGAGCTGTTTTTT. Protein product: CASSPRLAGGTGELFF.

There are a few counts of this clone. V and J are TRBV27 and TRBJ2-5, with a tentative D call TRBD1 (5 bases). The CDR3 is made up of 16 amino acids. The germline V and J ends were trimmed by 2 bases and 5 bases, with 18 bases remaining between them. Germline CDR1 reads MNHEY; CDR2 reads SMNVEV (reference sequence). The CDR3 coding sequence is TGTGCCAGCAGTTTACAGGGCCGGCTGGTTCGGGAGACCCAGTACTTC. Its translation: CASSLQGRLVRETQYF.

This clone was seen a handful of times. The chain links TRBV4-3 to TRBJ1-1; D unresolved. The CDR3 runs 15 residues. V was cut by 1 base and J by 4 bases, with 13 bases left in between. Germline V gene data show CDR1 as LGHNA and CDR2 as YSLEER. The DNA of the CDR3 is TGCGCCAGCAGCCAAGTATTCCGACGGAGCACTGAAGCTTTCTTT. Its protein product is CASSQVFRRSTEAFF.

This clone is deemed medium-sized (0.01 to 0.1%). V usage is TRBV7-2 and J usage is TRBJ2-2, with 13 bases lining up with TRBD2. J lost 8 bases, V lost 4 bases, and 1 base had no gene match. Germline-derived CDR1 and CDR2 are SGHTA and FQGNSA. CDR3 length equals 14 residues. This chain's CDR3 is CASSWGLAGGELFF. The CDR3 DNA reads TGTGCCAGCAGCTGGGGACTAGCGGGAGGGGAGCTGTTTTTT.

This clone was observed a handful of times. The chain carries TRBV15 and TRBJ2-4; 16 nucleotides agree with TRBD2. CDR1 is LNHNV and CDR2 is YYDKDF in the germline V gene (reference sequence). The CDR3 length is 17 residues. V lost 9 bases and J lost 3; bases outside the gene matches: 8. This CDR3 reads CATQAGLAGGGKNIQYF. The CDR3 bases are TGTGCCACTCAGGCGGGACTAGCGGGAGGGGGCAAAAACATTCAGTACTTC.

This chain links TRBV27 with TRBJ2-1; D might be TRBD1 (6 bases). Germline CDR1 reads MNHEY; CDR2 reads SMNVEV (reference sequence). The CDR3 runs to 16 residues. V shed 5 bases and J shed 0 bases, with 14 bases lying between them. As DNA, the CDR3 is TGTGCCAGCAGTGCGGACAGTTCCCTCTCCTACAATGAGCAGTTCTTC. Amino acid sequence: CASSADSSLSYNEQFF.

V usage is TRBV27 and J usage is TRBJ1-1; no clear D. The ends were cut back, 4 bases at V and 11 bases at J, with 11 bases in the middle. The CDR3 runs 11 residues. Germline V gene sequence: CDR1 MNHEY, CDR2 SMNVEV (reference sequence). CDR3: CASSSPAAAFF. In nucleotides, the CDR3 is TGTGCCAGCAGTTCACCTGCTGCGGCTTTCTTT.

This clone was picked up a small number of times. The rearrangement uses TRBV4-3 and TRBJ2-2; 8 nucleotides agree with TRBD2. This CDR3 spans 13 amino acids. Germline values: CDR1 LGHNA, CDR2 YSLEER. Unmatched junction bases numbered 3, after V lost 7 bases and J lost 5 bases. This chain's CDR3 is CASTSGGTGELFF. DNA for the CDR3: TGCGCCAGCACATCGGGAGGGACCGGGGAGCTGTTTTTT.

The chain uses TRBV19 and TRBJ1-2; TRBD1 aligns across 11 bases. The CDR3 has 15 residues. J was trimmed by 2 bases and V by 5 bases; bases with no gene match: 4. The germline CDR1 and CDR2 sequences are LNHDA and SQIVND (reference sequence). The CDR3 DNA sequence: TGTGCCAGTAGTTCCTGGACAGGGGGCAACTATGGCTACACCTTC. Protein: CASSSWTGGNYGYTF.

The rearrangement uses TRBV6-1 and TRBJ1-5; no clear D. The germline CDR1 and CDR2 sequences are MNHNS and SASEGT. The CDR3 consists of 13 residues. Trimming took off 6 bases at V and 7 bases at J, with 13 bases between the two ends. CDR3 in DNA: TGTGCCAGCAGCCCGGGGAGAAAACAGCCCCAGCATTTT. This encodes CASSPGRKQPQHF.

The chain couples TRBV19 to TRBJ1-2; the match to TRBD1 covers 9 bases. This CDR3 contains 14 residues. After removal of 4 bases from V and 4 bases from J, the junction contained 4 bases not matched to a gene. Germline assignment: CDR1 LNHDA and CDR2 SQIVND (reference sequence). The CDR3 is CASSKQDRGYGYTF. The CDR3 nucleotides are TGTGCCAGTAGTAAGCAGGACAGGGGCTATGGCTACACCTTC.

This rearrangement joins TRBV6-1 to TRBJ1-5, with 7 bases aligning to TRBD1. The ends lost 6 bases at V and 6 bases at J; junction bases unmatched: 8. This CDR3 spans 14 amino acids. Germline assignment: CDR1 MNHNS and CDR2 SASEGT. CDR3 loop: CASSIGGWGQPQHF. The CDR3, as DNA: TGTGCCAGCAGCATAGGGGGCTGGGGTCAGCCCCAGCATTTT.

The rearrangement links TRBV6-4 to TRBJ1-5, with TRBD1 identical over 8 bases. With V trimmed by 5 bases and J by 2 bases, 8 bases remained unmatched. Germline-derived CDR1 and CDR2 are MRHNA and SNTAGT. The CDR3 has 16 residues. The CDR3: CASSYTYRGGNQPQHF. In nucleotides, the CDR3 is TGTGCCAGCAGTTACACCTACAGGGGGGGCAATCAGCCCCAGCATTTT.

This chain joins TRBV5-1 and TRBJ2-5; D is perhaps TRBD1 or TRBD2 (6 bases each). The CDR3 consists of 12 residues. Trimming stripped 4 bases from V and 5 bases from J, with 9 bases between. Looked up from germline, CDR1 is SGHRS and CDR2 is YFSETQ. DNA for the CDR3: TGCGCCAGCAGCGGGGGGCTGGAGACCCAGTACTTC. Protein product: CASSGGLETQYF.

About this clone itself: The junction departs from the called germline gene at one end, perhaps through a read error. The chain employs TRBV2 and TRBJ1-6; tentatively, D is TRBD1 (5 bases). This CDR3 comprises 12 residues. Germline CDR1 reads SNHLY; CDR2 reads FYNNEI. The CDR3, as DNA: TGTGCCAGCAGTGTCCAGGGTTTAGCCTCAACGTGG. Translating it yields CASSVQGLASTW.

V and J are TRBV19 and TRBJ1-1; no clear D gene. Germline V lookup: CDR1 LNHDA, CDR2 SQIVND (reference sequence). CDR3 length equals 16 residues. The V and J ends lost 2 bases and 0 bases respectively, with 13 bases between them. CDR3 DNA sequence: TGTGCCAGTAGTATAATTACCAATGCTATGAACACTGAAGCTTTCTTT. Encoded protein: CASSIITNAMNTEAFF.

This sequence joins TRBV5-1 and TRBJ2-2, with a possible D match to TRBD2 (6 bases). With 0 bases removed from V and 2 bases from J, the gap between germline ends came to 8 bases. The germline V gene encodes CDR1 SGHRS and CDR2 YFSETQ. This CDR3 contains 15 residues. DNA for the CDR3: TGCGCCAGCAGCTTGGTGCGGGGCAACACCGGGGAGCTGTTTTTT. It specifies CASSLVRGNTGELFF.